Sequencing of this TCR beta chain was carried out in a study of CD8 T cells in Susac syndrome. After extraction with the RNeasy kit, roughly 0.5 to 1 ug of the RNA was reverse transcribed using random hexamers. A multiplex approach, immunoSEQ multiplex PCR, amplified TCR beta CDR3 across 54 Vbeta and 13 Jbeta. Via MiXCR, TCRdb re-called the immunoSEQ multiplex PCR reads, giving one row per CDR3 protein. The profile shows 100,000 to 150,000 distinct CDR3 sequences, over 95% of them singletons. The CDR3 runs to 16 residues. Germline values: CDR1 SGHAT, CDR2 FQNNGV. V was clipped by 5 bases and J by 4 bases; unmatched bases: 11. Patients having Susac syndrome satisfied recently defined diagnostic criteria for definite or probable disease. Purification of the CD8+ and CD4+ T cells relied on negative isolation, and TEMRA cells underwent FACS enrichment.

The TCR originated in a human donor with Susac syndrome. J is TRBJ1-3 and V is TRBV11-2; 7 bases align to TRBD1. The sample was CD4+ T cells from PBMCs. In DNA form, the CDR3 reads TGTGCCAGCAGCCGCCCCTCGACAGGGCCAGGAAACACCATATATTTT. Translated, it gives CASSRPSTGPGNTIYF.